This paragraph reports one TCR beta chain. This clonotype came up many times. Its antigen is currently not known. No qualities accompany the bases; no much larger clone lies one base away. The record originates from a study of breast tumors, draining lymph nodes, adjacent tissues (dated by TCRdb to about 2016). In terms of the full investigation: TCR beta repertoires were compared across tumor, adjacent nontumor tissue and axillary lymph nodes obtained from breast cancer patients. In human breast cancer, the study set out to assess how tumor, surrounding tissue and draining lymph node repertoires relate to one another and whether T cells might be exchanged between them. What the research found in general, with its limitations: Tumor and nontumor tissue repertoires were significantly more similar in luminal-like than in basal-like breast cancer. A scenario in which most tumor T cells derive from the lymph node and then expand within tumor tissue was judged to be consistent with the data. T-cell repertoire diversity in tumors was found to be lower than in lymph nodes but higher than in nontumor tissue, and preferential V and J gene usage was observed. The study presented the conclusion that tumor T cells originate in lymph nodes as consistent with a hypothesis, not as something directly demonstrated.

Lymph node samples came from the axillary draining lymph nodes of breast cancer patients. Sequencer: Illumina HiSeq 2000. Multiplex PCR amplification was used to build the TCR beta chain libraries. The amplified TCR beta chain products were analyzed by high-throughput sequencing. TCRdb's own reprocessing of the public reads used fastp at Q25 and MiXCR and kept productive beta chains. Merged by CDR3 protein, the rows form single entries marked with the most common genes and DNA. In this sample the table shows roughly 260,000 distinct CDR3 sequences, roughly 30% of which occur a single time. The leading ten clones occupy around 1% of the sample. The CDR3 starts with the cysteine, ends with the phenylalanine, and has 13 residues. Kept here is only the CDR3 DNA, which spans 39 bases and is read in frame from base 1. CDR1 and CDR2 are read off the germline V gene as ENHRY and SYGVKD. Between the V and J ends, shortened by 8 bases and 4 bases respectively, the junction contains 11 bases.

The sequence derives from a female donor with breast cancer. Some clones in this sample may be carry-over from other donors' samples. The sequenced sample consisted of axillary lymph node tissue. The sequence is built from TRBV10-3 and TRBJ1-4; the D region possibly corresponds to TRBD1 (5 bases align). The DNA reads TGTGCCATCCGCGCGGGGGGTAATGAAAAACTGTTTTTT. This yields the protein CAIRAGGNEKLFF.